This T cell receptor beta chain came from a study of blood T cells in healthy people across ages. For the second PCR, which ran for roughly 6 to 11 cycles, a sample-barcoded 5' primer and a J-beta primer mix were used. A template-switch adaptor containing 12 random nucleotides labeled each cDNA molecule. TCRdb redid the calling of the 5' RACE reads with MiXCR, one entry per CDR3 protein. The sample includes 600,000 to 800,000 distinct CDR3 sequences, 20% to 25% of them seen just once. Study-wide results and limits: Both naive CD4+ cell counts and diversity were greater in long-lived donors than in aged donors. Shifts in expanded clonotypes may have been confounded by donor CMV status, which was unknown.

Concerning this clonotype: Its antigen is still unknown.

Germline CDR1 and CDR2: SNHLY and FYNNEI. Trimming pared 3 bases from V and 9 bases from J, leaving 11 bases between. The CDR3 loop spans 12 amino acids. What was sequenced was blood. This TCR came from a man aged 65 to 79 in good health. The J gene is TRBJ1-1, the V gene TRBV2, with a tentative D call TRBD1 (5 bases). DNA of the CDR3: TGTGCCAGCAGTGATCGGGGGGGGAAAGCTTTCTTT. This codes for CASSDRGGKAFF.